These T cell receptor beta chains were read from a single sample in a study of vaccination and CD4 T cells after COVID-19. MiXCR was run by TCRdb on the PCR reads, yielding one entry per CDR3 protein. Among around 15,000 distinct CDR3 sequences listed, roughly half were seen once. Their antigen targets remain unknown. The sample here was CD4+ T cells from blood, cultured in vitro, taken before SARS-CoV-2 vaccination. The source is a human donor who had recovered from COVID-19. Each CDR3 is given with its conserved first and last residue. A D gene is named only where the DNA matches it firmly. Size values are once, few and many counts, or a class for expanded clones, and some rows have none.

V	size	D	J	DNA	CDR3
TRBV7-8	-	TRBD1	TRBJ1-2	TGTGCCAGCAGCTTAGTGTCAGGGGGCGGCTACACCTTC	CASSLVSGGGYTF
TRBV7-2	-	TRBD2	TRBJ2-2	TGTGCCAGCAGCCCACACCACAATATAATGGGACTAGCGGGACTGGGCACCGGGGAGCTGTTTTTT	CASSPHHNIMGLAGLGTGELFF
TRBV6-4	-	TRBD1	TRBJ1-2	TGTGCCAGCAGGGGACAGGGAAGGAATGGCTACACCTTC	CASRGQGRNGYTF
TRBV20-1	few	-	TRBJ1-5	TGCAGTGCTAGAGAGGGACTGGGCAATCAGCCCCAGCATTTT	CSAREGLGNQPQHF
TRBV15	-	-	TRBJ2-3	TGTGCCACCAGCAGACCCCCAGATACGCAGTATTTT	CATSRPPDTQYF
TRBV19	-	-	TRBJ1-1	TGTGCCAGTAGTATAGACGGGAACACTGAAGCTTTCTTT	CASSIDGNTEAFF
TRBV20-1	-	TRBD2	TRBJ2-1	TGCAGTGCTCTGAGCGGGAGGGCCAACTACAATGAGCAGTTCTTC	CSALSGRANYNEQFF
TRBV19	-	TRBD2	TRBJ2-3	TGTGCCAGTAAATCGGGCGGGGGGATCTCCACAGATACGCAGTATTTT	CASKSGGGISTDTQYF
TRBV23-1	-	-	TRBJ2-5	TGCGCCAGCAGTCATCGTTTAGTAGGGGAAGAGACCCAGTACTTC	CASSHRLVGEETQYF
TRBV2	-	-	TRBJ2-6	TGTGCCAGCAGTGTCAGGACAGGGGCCAACGTCCTGACTTTC	CASSVRTGANVLTF
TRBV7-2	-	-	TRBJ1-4	TGTGCCAGCAGCTCAAGGGCCGGGCAGCCCCAAGGAGAAAAACTGTTTTTT	CASSSRAGQPQGEKLFF
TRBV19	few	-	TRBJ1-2	TGTGCCAGTAGTATAGGCACCTCCAATGGCTACACCTTC	CASSIGTSNGYTF
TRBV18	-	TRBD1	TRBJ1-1	TGTGCCAGCTCACTCAACTCGGGACAGGGGATGAACACTGAAGCTTTCTTT	CASSLNSGQGMNTEAFF
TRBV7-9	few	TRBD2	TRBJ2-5	TGTGCCAGCAGCCACCAGGCGGGGGGCGGGGAGACCCAGTACTTC	CASSHQAGGGETQYF
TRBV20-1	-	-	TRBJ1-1	TGCAGTGCGGTAATAAGGGCAAATGAAGCTTTCTTT	CSAVIRANEAFF
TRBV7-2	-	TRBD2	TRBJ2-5	TGTGCCAGCAGCTCACTAGCGGGGGGGGAGACCCAGTACTTC	CASSSLAGGETQYF
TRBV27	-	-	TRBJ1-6	TGTGCCAGCAGACGGAGTCGACAATATAATTCACCCCTCCACTTT	CASRRSRQYNSPLHF
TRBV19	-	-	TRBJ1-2	TGTGCCAGTAGTATAAACCGGAGAGGGGATGGCTACACCTTC	CASSINRRGDGYTF
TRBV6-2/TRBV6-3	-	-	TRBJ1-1	TGTGCCAGCAGTTACTCGGAGGCAGGAAGGGCGAGGGAAGCTTTCTTT	CASSYSEAGRAREAFF
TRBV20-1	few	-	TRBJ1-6	TGCAGTGCTACCGGGACTCCTCCGTCCCTCCACTTT	CSATGTPPSLHF
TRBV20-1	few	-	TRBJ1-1	TGCAGTGCTAGGCGGACGGACAACACTGAAGCTTTCTTT	CSARRTDNTEAFF
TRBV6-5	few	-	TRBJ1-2	TGTGCCAGCAGTTACCGGGGGGCCGGCTACACCTTC	CASSYRGAGYTF
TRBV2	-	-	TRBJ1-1	TGTGCCAGCAGTAGGCAGTCGAACACTGAAGCTTTCTTT	CASSRQSNTEAFF
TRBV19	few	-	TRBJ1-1	TGTGCCAGTAGCCAAGACGGCTACTATGAAGCTTTCTTT	CASSQDGYYEAFF
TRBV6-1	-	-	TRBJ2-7	TGTGCCAGCAGTGAATACTGGACGGTAACCTACGAGCAGTACTTC	CASSEYWTVTYEQYF
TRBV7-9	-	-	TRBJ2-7	TGTGCCAGCAGCGGTATCCCTCGAAAAACGGACACCAAAAGCTCCTACGAGCAGTACTTC	CASSGIPRKTDTKSSYEQYF
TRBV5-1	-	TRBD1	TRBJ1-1	TGCGCCAGCAGCACGACAGGGACCAGTGAAGCTTTCTTT	CASSTTGTSEAFF
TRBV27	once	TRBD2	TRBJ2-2	TGTGCCAGCAGTTCCCAACTAGCGGCCGGGGAGCTGTTTTTT	CASSSQLAAGELFF
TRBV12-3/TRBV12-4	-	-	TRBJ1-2	TGTGCCAGCAGTTTAGGCGCGGGGAATGGCTACACCTTC	CASSLGAGNGYTF
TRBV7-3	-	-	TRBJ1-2	TGTGCCAGCAGCTTGGATGCCCGTCATGGCTACACCTTC	CASSLDARHGYTF
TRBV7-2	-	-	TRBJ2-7	TGTGCCAGCAGCAACGGACAGGTCGGGAGGGAGTACTTC	CASSNGQVGREYF
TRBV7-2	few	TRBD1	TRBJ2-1	TGTGCCAGCAGCCCACCGACAGGGAAAAGCTCCTACAATGAGCAGTTCTTC	CASSPPTGKSSYNEQFF
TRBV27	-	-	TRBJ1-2	TGTGCCAGCTCTAAACTAGGCGGCGATGGCTACACCTTC	CASSKLGGDGYTF
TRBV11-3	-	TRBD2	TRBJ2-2	TGTGCCAGCAGCCGTCGGACTAGCGGGGGACTGGAGCTGTTTTTT	CASSRRTSGGLELFF
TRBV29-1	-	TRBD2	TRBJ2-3	TGCAGCATCGACGGGGGGAGGGTGGATACGCAGTATTTC	CSIDGGRVDTQYF
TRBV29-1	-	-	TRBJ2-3	TGCAGCGTTGAAGTAGAGAGCGGTGGAAGGTTTGGCGATACGCAGTATTTT	CSVEVESGGRFGDTQYF
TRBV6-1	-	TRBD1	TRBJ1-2	TGTGCCAGCAGTCTACAGGGGATCCATGGCTACACCTTC	CASSLQGIHGYTF
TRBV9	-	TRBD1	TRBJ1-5	TGTGCCAGCAGCGCCGGGACAGGGATTAGTCAGCCCCAGCATTTT	CASSAGTGISQPQHF
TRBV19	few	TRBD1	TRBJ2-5	TGTGCCAGTAACGACAGGGTTGGAGAGACCCAGTACTTC	CASNDRVGETQYF
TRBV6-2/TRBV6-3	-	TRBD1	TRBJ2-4	TGTGCCAGCAATCCGGGACAGGGAGGAAACATTCAGTACTTC	CASNPGQGGNIQYF
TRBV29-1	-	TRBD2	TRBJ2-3	TGCAGCGTTGATGGAGCGGGAGCCCCAGATACGCAGTATTTT	CSVDGAGAPDTQYF
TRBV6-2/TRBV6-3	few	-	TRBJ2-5	TGTGCCAGCAGCCGCCCGTTCGAGACCCAGTACTTC	CASSRPFETQYF
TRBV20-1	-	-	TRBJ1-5	TGCAGTGCTACCAGCGGCAGCATCAATCAGCCCCAGCATTTT	CSATSGSINQPQHF
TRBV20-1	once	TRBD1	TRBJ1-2	TGCAGTGCTAGTCCCCAGGGGGCTTGGGGCTACACCTTC	CSASPQGAWGYTF
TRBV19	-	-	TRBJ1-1	TGTGCCAGTAGAAGAACAGACAACCTTATGAACACTGAAGCTTTCTTT	CASRRTDNLMNTEAFF
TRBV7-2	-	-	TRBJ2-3	TGTGCCAGCAGCTTTACTCGGGGGGCGGGCACAGATACGCAGTATTTT	CASSFTRGAGTDTQYF
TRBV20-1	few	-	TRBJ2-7	TGCAGTGCTAGATATAATTTGGGTTTCGAGCAGTACTTC	CSARYNLGFEQYF
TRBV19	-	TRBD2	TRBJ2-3	TGTGCCAGCGCCGGGGGGGCCTCCACAGATACGCAGTATTTT	CASAGGASTDTQYF